The 16 T cell receptor beta chains below come from one sample, sequenced in a study of control samples from healthy donors and cancer patients. Clones were sequenced by immunoSEQ multiplex PCR, and TCRdb holds only the in-frame ones, with some missing. The data hold 90,000 to 110,000 clones, with around four fifths observed a single time. The sample taken for sequencing was blood. Every receptor here comes from a woman aged 45-59 years in good health.

The chain recombines TRBV29-1 with TRBJ2-3; 12 bases are shared with TRBD2. J lost 8 bases, V lost 4 bases, and 4 bases had no gene match. This CDR3 spans 13 amino acids. CDR1 is SQVTM, CDR2 ANQGSEA, per germline. The CDR3 DNA sequence: TGCAGCGTTGCCCTAGCGGGGGGGCGTACGCAGTATTTT. It codes for CSVALAGGRTQYF.

The chain couples TRBV19 to TRBJ2-4, with D maybe TRBD2 (6 bases). Deletions cut 7 bases from V and 6 bases from J, with 10 bases between. Germline-derived CDR1 and CDR2 are LNHDA and SQIVND (reference sequence). The CDR3 consists of 12 residues. The DNA of the CDR3 is TGTGCCAGTAAGGGGACTCCAAACATTCAGTACTTC. Translated, it gives CASKGTPNIQYF.

This clone was seen more than once but under ten times. The chain couples TRBV6-5 to TRBJ1-4, with a tentative D call TRBD1 (6 bases). The CDR3 extends over 16 amino acids. V dropped 2 bases and J dropped 4 bases, with 14 bases sitting between them. Germline loops: CDR1 MNHEY, CDR2 SVGAGI. DNA of the CDR3: TGTGCCAGCAGTTACGCTTCGACAGGCCTTAATGAAAAACTGTTTTTT. Translating gives CASSYASTGLNEKLFF.

The rearrangement links TRBV21-1 to TRBJ2-2; the table's D gene call, TRBD1, was not cross checked with the DNA. TRBV21-1 is recorded as a pseudogene. The CDR3 covers 17 residues. CDR3 bases: TGTGCCAGCAGCAAAGCTCAGCAGGGGGCATGCACCGGGGAGCTGTTTTTT. It specifies CASSKAQQGACTGELFF.

The J gene is TRBJ2-7, the V gene TRBV3-1 (or the pseudogene TRBV3-2); D remains unclear. This CDR3 contains 14 residues. Germline V lookup: CDR1 LGHDT, CDR2 YNNKEL (reference sequence). The CDR3 nucleotides are TGTGCTATCGAGACGGGCTTTATCTTCTACGAGCAGTACTTC. Translation: CAIETGFIFYEQYF.

The chain employs TRBV9 and TRBJ1-1; the D is unclear. The germline V and J ends were trimmed by 4 bases and 3 bases, with 13 bases remaining between them. In germline, CDR1 is SGDLS, CDR2 YYNGEE. The CDR3 covers 14 residues. CDR3 coding DNA: TGTGCCAGCAGCCCCCCGGGCGAGTACACTGAAGCTTTCTTT. This encodes CASSPPGEYTEAFF. Complete variable domain (other parts from reference TRBV9 and TRBJ1-1): DSGVTQTPKHLITATGQRVTLRCSPRSGDLSVYWYQQSLDQGLQFLIQYYNGEERAKGNILERFSAQQFPDLHSELNLSSLELGDSALYFCASSPPGEYTEAFFGQGTRLTVV.

The chain couples TRBV7-2 to TRBJ2-7; a possible D gene is TRBD1 (5 bases). The CDR3 extends over 15 amino acids. The ends were cut back, 1 base at V and 2 bases at J, with 12 bases in the middle. The V gene's germline CDR1 is SGHTA and CDR2 FQGNSA. CDR3 coding DNA: TGTGCCAGCAGCTTAGTGACAGTCACAACCTACGAGCAGTACTTC. This sequence encodes CASSLVTVTTYEQYF.

This clone has more than one count but fewer than ten. The chain employs TRBV6-1 and TRBJ2-7; no reliable D call. V was cut by 2 bases and J by 3 bases, with 8 bases left in between. Looked up from germline, CDR1 is MNHNS and CDR2 is SASEGT. This CDR3 comprises 13 residues. The CDR3 nucleotides read TGTGCCAGCAGTGAACAGATACACTACGAGCAGTACTTC. This codes for CASSEQIHYEQYF.

The table lists this clone with a count of one. This chain uses TRBV7-8 with TRBJ1-1; D may be TRBD1 (5 bases). The germline gives CDR1 SGHVS, CDR2 FQNEAQ. Trimming cost V 0 bases and J 0 bases, with 11 bases left between them. The CDR3 length is 16 residues. The CDR3 here is CASSLAGPGMNTEAFF. CDR3 coding DNA: TGTGCCAGCAGCTTAGCGGGGCCGGGAATGAACACTGAAGCTTTCTTT.

The genes are TRBV6-6 and TRBJ2-7; tentative D call: TRBD1 (6 bases). The ends were cut back, 0 bases at V and 7 bases at J, with 16 bases in the middle. Germline CDR1 reads MNHNY; CDR2 reads SVGAGI (reference sequence). The CDR3 length is 15 residues. CDR3 sequence (DNA): TGTGCCAGCAGTTACTCGGGGGCCGCTTTGTGGGAGCAGTACTTC. Amino acids: CASSYSGAALWEQYF.

This chain links TRBV11-3 with TRBJ2-5, with TRBD2 identical over 9 bases. Looked up from germline, CDR1 is SGHNT and CDR2 is YENEEA. The trim removed 1 base at V and 2 bases at J, leaving 2 bases unmatched. The CDR3 totals 15 residues. The CDR3 DNA reads as TGTGCCAGCAGCTTAGCCGCGGGGGGGCAAGAGACCCAGTACTTC. Protein: CASSLAAGGQETQYF. Based on the CDR3 plus reference TRBV11-3 and TRBJ2-5, the full variable domain is EAGVVQSPRYKIIEKKQPVAFWCNPISGHNTLYWYLQNLGQGPELLIRYENEEAVDDSQLPKDRFSAERLKGVDSTLKIQPAELGDSAVYLCASSLAAGGQETQYFGPGTRLLVL.

This chain links TRBV28 with TRBJ2-1, with 14 bases matching TRBD2. The CDR3 extends over 20 amino acids. Germline CDR1 reads MDHEN; CDR2 reads SYDVKM. With V trimmed by 5 bases and J by 0 bases, 12 bases remained unmatched. CDR3 sequence: CASSTLRTSGGSLSYNEQFF. For the CDR3, the DNA is TGTGCCAGCAGTACCCTCAGGACTAGCGGGGGGTCTCTCTCCTACAATGAGCAGTTCTTC. Full variable domain (missing parts from reference TRBV28 and TRBJ2-1): DVKVTQSSRYLVKRTGEKVFLECVQDMDHENMFWYRQDPGLGLRLIYFSYDVKMKEKGDIPEGYSVSREKKERFSLILESASTNQTSMYLCASSTLRTSGGSLSYNEQFFGPGTRLTVL.

The chain carries TRBV5-1 and TRBJ2-1; D is unclear. The CDR3 is 15 amino acids. V lost 2 bases to trimming and J lost 5 bases, with 14 bases between them. CDR1 and CDR2 from the germline V gene are SGHRS and YFSETQ. The CDR3 DNA sequence: TGCGCCAGCAGCTTAGGCGGTGGTGGCCACAATGAGCAGTTCTTC. Translation: CASSLGGGGHNEQFF.

This clone has just one count. Here the CDR3 DNA reads TGTGCCAGCAGCGCACGACAGAGCACAGATACGCAGTATTTT. Residues: CASSARQSTDTQYF. The chain carries TRBV4-2 and TRBJ2-3, with D possibly being TRBD1 (5 bases). Per germline, CDR1 LGHNA and CDR2 YNFKEQ. This CDR3 comprises 14 residues. Between the trimmed V and J ends, which lost 5 bases and 0 bases, there was a span of 9 bases.

This clone has just one count. J is TRBJ2-7 and V is TRBV24-1, with D possibly matching TRBD2 (6 bases). Germline lookup yields CDR1 KGHDR and CDR2 SFDVKD. The V end lost 4 bases, the J end lost 3 bases, and 9 bases lay between the germline ends. CDR3 length: 13 residues. The CDR3 region is CATSEEGHYEQYF. The CDR3 DNA is TGTGCCACCAGTGAGGAGGGTCACTACGAGCAGTACTTC.

The V and J genes are TRBV30 and TRBJ2-5; no clear D. The V end was cut by 2 bases, the J end by 2 bases, with 12 bases between. The CDR3 sequence is 14 residues long. The germline gives CDR1 GTSNPN, CDR2 SVGIG (reference sequence). CDR3 DNA: TGTGCCTGGAGTCGTCGTGACGGTCAAGAGACCCAGTACTTC. This encodes CAWSRRDGQETQYF.